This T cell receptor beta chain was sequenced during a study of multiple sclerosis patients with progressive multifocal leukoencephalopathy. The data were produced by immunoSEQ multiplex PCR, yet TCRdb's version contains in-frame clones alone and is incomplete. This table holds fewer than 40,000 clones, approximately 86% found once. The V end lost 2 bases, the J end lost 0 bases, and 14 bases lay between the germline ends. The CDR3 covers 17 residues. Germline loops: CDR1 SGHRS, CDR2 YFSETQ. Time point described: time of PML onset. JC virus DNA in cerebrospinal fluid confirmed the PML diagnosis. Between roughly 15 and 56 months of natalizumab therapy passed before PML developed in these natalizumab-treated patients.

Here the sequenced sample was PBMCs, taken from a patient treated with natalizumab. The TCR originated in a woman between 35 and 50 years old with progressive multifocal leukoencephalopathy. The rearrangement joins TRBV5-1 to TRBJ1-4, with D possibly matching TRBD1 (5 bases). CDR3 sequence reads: CASSLYGTAATNEKLFF. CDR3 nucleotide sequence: TGCGCCAGCAGCTTATACGGGACCGCTGCAACTAATGAAAAACTGTTTTTT.